These 8 T cell receptor beta chains were all obtained from the same sample, sequenced in a study of OX40 agonist ivuxolimab in advanced cancers. Here immunoSEQ multiplex PCR was the method, and the copy in TCRdb shows in-frame clones only, minus some. The sample yields approximately 72,000 clones, approximately 86% seen once. The material was CD4+ or CD8+ T cells sorted from blood, obtained in a trial of the OX40 agonist ivuxolimab. These receptors all come from an adult with an advanced solid tumor such as melanoma, head and neck, liver or kidney cancer.

The V gene is TRBV6-5, the J gene TRBJ1-5; D unresolved. Germline V gene sequence: CDR1 MNHEY, CDR2 SVGAGI. The CDR3 consists of 14 residues. Trimming took off 2 bases at V and 3 bases at J, with 8 bases between the two ends. The CDR3 is CASSYRQVNQPQHF. The CDR3 DNA follows: TGTGCCAGCAGTTACCGCCAGGTCAATCAGCCCCAGCATTTT.

The rearrangement uses TRBV5-8 and TRBJ1-5; D gene uncertain. This CDR3 has 16 residues. Germline lookup yields CDR1 SGHTS and CDR2 YDEGEE. V was cut by 4 bases and J by 0 bases, with 14 bases left in between. The CDR3: CASSLTRGYSNQPQHF. The CDR3 bases are TGTGCCAGCAGCCTGACCAGAGGATATAGCAATCAGCCCCAGCATTTT.

V and J are TRBV10-3 and TRBJ2-2; D might be TRBD1 (6 bases). This CDR3 spans 15 amino acids. CDR1 is ENHRY, CDR2 SYGVKD, per germline. With 6 bases removed from V and 0 bases from J, the gap between germline ends came to 11 bases. The CDR3: CAIRKGDANTGELFF. The CDR3 DNA follows: TGTGCCATCAGAAAGGGGGACGCGAACACCGGGGAGCTGTTTTTT.

The V and J genes are TRBV4-1 and TRBJ1-3; TRBD1 might be the D (6 bases). Germline V gene data show CDR1 as MGHRA and CDR2 as YSYEKL. The CDR3 is 15 residues long. V gave up 4 bases and J gave up 0 bases, with 10 bases separating them. The CDR3 spells CASSREGGSGNTIYF. CDR3 coding DNA: TGCGCCAGCAGCCGGGAGGGGGGCTCTGGAAACACCATATATTTT.

The sample holds a few counts of this clone. The chain joins TRBV19 to TRBJ1-1; no definite D call. The ends were cut back, 6 bases at V and 1 base at J, with 24 bases in the middle. Germline V gives CDR1 LNHDA, CDR2 SQIVND (reference sequence). The CDR3 extends over 18 amino acids. The CDR3 sequence is CASSTNGWQAGGNTEAFF. The CDR3 DNA is TGTGCCAGTAGCACGAACGGTTGGCAGGCGGGTGGGAACACTGAAGCTTTCTTT. Combining the CDR3 with reference TRBV19 and TRBJ1-1 gives the whole variable domain DGGITQSPKYLFRKEGQNVTLSCEQNLNHDAMYWYRQDPGQGLRLIYYSQIVNDFQKGDIAEGYSVSREKKESFPLTVTSAQKNPTAFYLCASSTNGWQAGGNTEAFFGQGTRLTVV.

With regard to this clone: The missing conserved phenylalanine or tryptophan at the end of this CDR3 makes a read error likely. No DNA is shown, since the ends of the CDR3 on it are uncertain; the CDR3 is the one TCRdb lists. The chain recombines TRBV6-5 with TRBJ1-2. The germline gives CDR1 MNHEY, CDR2 SVGAGI. The CDR3 length equals 9 residues, ends included. CDR3: CASSYRTSK.

A single count supports this clone. The genes are TRBV28 and TRBJ1-2; TRBD1 matches at 9 bases. Germline V lookup: CDR1 MDHEN, CDR2 SYDVKM. The CDR3 is made up of 15 amino acids. V shed 5 bases, J shed 8 bases, and the junction held 12 bases outside the gene matches. The CDR3 DNA reads TGTGCCAGCAGTGAATTCGGACAGGGGCTGTGGGGCTACACCTTC. Translated: CASSEFGQGLWGYTF.

The genes are TRBV7-9 and TRBJ2-7, with D possibly matching TRBD1 (6 bases). V lost 4 bases and J lost 2, with 15 bases in between. The germline V gene has CDR1 SEHNR and CDR2 FQNEAQ (reference sequence). This CDR3 comprises 15 residues. The CDR3 DNA is TGTGCCAGCAGCTCGCCACGGGACACAACCTACGAGCAGTACTTC. The encoded protein is CASSSPRDTTYEQYF.